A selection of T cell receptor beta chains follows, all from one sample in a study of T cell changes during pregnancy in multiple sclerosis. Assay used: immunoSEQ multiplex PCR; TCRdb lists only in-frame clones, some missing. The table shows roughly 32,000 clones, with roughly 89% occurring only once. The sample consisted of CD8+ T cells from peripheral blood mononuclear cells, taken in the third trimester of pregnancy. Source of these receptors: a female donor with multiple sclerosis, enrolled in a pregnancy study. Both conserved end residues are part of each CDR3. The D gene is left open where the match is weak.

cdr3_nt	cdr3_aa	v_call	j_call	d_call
TGTGCCAGCAGAATTGGGCTAGCGGGACGATACGAGCAGTACTTC	CASRIGLAGRYEQYF	TRBV5-6	TRBJ2-7	TRBD2
TGCGCCAGCAGCTGGAGGTGGGGACAGACCTACAATGAGCAGTTCTTC	CASSWRWGQTYNEQFF	TRBV5-1	TRBJ2-1	TRBD1
TGTGCCTCCTCTGAGGGGGTGGGTGTCGAGACCCAGTACTTC	CASSEGVGVETQYF	TRBV19	TRBJ2-5	NA
TGTGCCAGCAGTCCCCTTGAGGGAGAGGATGAGACCCAGTACTTC	CASSPLEGEDETQYF	TRBV27	TRBJ2-5	NA
TGTGCCAGCAGCATCCTACAGGGAAGATACACTGAAGCTTTCTTT	CASSILQGRYTEAFF	TRBV5-6	TRBJ1-1	NA
TGTGCCAGCAGTTTAGGGGGGTACGAGCAGTACTTC	CASSLGGYEQYF	TRBV27	TRBJ2-7	NA
TGCGCCAGCAGCCAAGACAGTGGAACGGGAAAACTGTTTTTT	CASSQDSGTGKLFF	TRBV4-3	TRBJ1-4	NA
TGCGCCAGCAGCGCCGGGGGGCGCACTGAAGCTTTCTTT	CASSAGGRTEAFF	TRBV4-1	TRBJ1-1	NA
TGTGCCAGCAGTAAGGCCCCCCAGACAGGGATAAACACTGAAGCTTTCTTT	CASSKAPQTGINTEAFF	TRBV2	TRBJ1-1	TRBD1
TGTGCCAGCAGCTCCAGTTTATCCCCCAGTGGCTACACCTTC	CASSSSLSPSGYTF	TRBV9	TRBJ1-2	NA